This T cell receptor beta chain was found in a study of Graves' ophthalmopathy and Graves' hyperthyroidism. Overall study results and limits: Discriminating ophthalmopathy from stable hyperthyroidism, a 13-signature model attained a sensitivity of about 88% and a specificity of 81.08%.

Transcripts of RNA were the source for amplifying TCR beta CDR3 regions. The workflow started with a first-round RT-PCR run with HTBI primers and then moved on to a second-round multiplex PCR. Each CDR3 protein is one row after TCRdb ran MiXCR on the multiplex PCR reads. The repertoire has hundreds of thousands of distinct CDR3 sequences, approximately 21% of them found once; the top ten carry roughly 6.9%. There are many counts of this clonotype. Its antigen is not known. Aged 18 to 65, hyperthyroidism patients had been newly diagnosed, with under 2 months' duration. Other autoimmune disease, uncontrolled infection, pregnancy and lactation led to exclusion. The starting material, more than 8.5 ml of fresh peripheral blood, provided the PBMCs. Sequenced: peripheral blood. The receptor was derived from a young woman with stable Graves' hyperthyroidism. Some clones in this sample may be carry-over from other donors' samples.

The CDR3 bases are TGTGCCAGCAGTTACGACCTCGCGGGAGAGACCCAGTACTTC. Its protein is CASSYDLAGETQYF. The rearrangement links TRBV6-5 to TRBJ2-5; D may be TRBD2 (5 bases). Germline V gene data show CDR1 as MNHEY and CDR2 as SVGAGI. This CDR3 spans 14 amino acids. V shed 2 bases and J shed 4 bases, with 11 bases lying between them.